Detailed here is one T cell receptor (beta chain). The sample comes from a study of immune characterization of retroperitoneal liposarcoma. TCRdb independently ran MiXCR on the PCR reads; one entry per CDR3 protein. The sample includes about 10,000 distinct CDR3 sequences, over 35% seen only once; the top ten take over 9.5%. The CDR3 consists of 13 residues. V dropped 2 bases and J dropped 15; count of bases not matched to a gene: 8. CDR1 MNHNS and CDR2 SASEGT come from the germline V gene. The TCR comes from a female donor with retroperitoneal liposarcoma. The material sequenced was tumor tissue. This chain links TRBV6-1 with TRBJ2-1, with 9 bases fitting TRBD2. The CDR3 reads CASSERLAGFLFF. The CDR3 nucleotides are TGTGCCAGCAGTGAACGCCTAGCGGGATTTCTGTTCTTC.